What follows are 21 T cell receptor beta chains derived from one specimen sequenced in a study of naive and memory T cell subsets. The treatment was: skin biopsy from PPD injection site in Mantoux-positive individual. The library had UMIs added by 3' ligation of an oligonucleotide to TCR cDNA. Four PCR rounds used nested alpha and beta constant region primers plus the SP2 primer. TCRdb re-called the UMI-ligation and nested PCR reads through MiXCR, storing one row per CDR3 protein. The sample lists 20,000 to 25,000 distinct CDR3 sequences, approximately 6% occurring once. Specimen: skin, collected from a tuberculin skin test site. The receptors come from an adult in good health.

This clonotype occurred many times. The chain uses TRBV6-5 and TRBJ1-6; D ambiguous. Germline values: CDR1 MNHEY, CDR2 SVGAGI. CDR3 length: 15 amino acids. Trimming removed 4 bases at V and 7 bases at J, with 14 bases between. CDR3 DNA sequence: TGTGCCAGCAGTTGGTATGGGCGACGCAATTCACCCCTCCACTTT. This translates into CASSWYGRRNSPLHF.

The J gene is TRBJ2-5, the V gene TRBV7-3; TRBD1 matches at 10 bases. The CDR3 consists of 16 residues. The V segment lost 5 bases and the J segment 4 bases; nucleotides outside the gene matches: 10. Germline CDR1 and CDR2: SGHTA and FQGTGA. CDR3 loop: CASSPGTGAILETQYF. The CDR3 nucleotides are TGTGCCAGCAGCCCCGGGACAGGGGCAATCTTAGAGACCCAGTACTTC.

This clonotype was seen a handful of times. Sequence at one end of the junction differs from germline and may be a read error. The chain combines TRBV7-9 with TRBJ2-1; TRBD1 or TRBD2 may be the D gene (5 bases each). CDR1 SEHNR and CDR2 FQNEAQ come from the germline V gene (reference sequence). There are 13 residues in the CDR3. The CDR3 region is CASCLGEKQEQFF. The CDR3 coding sequence is TGTGCCAGCTGCTTGGGGGAGAAGCAAGAGCAGTTCTTC. Complete variable domain (other parts from reference TRBV7-9 and TRBJ2-1): DTGVSQNPRHKITKRGQNVTFRCDPISEHNRLYWYRQTLGQGPEFLTYFQNEAQLEKSRLLSDRFSAERPKGSFSTLEIQRTEQGDSAMYLCASCLGEKQEQFFGPGTRLTVL.

The gene calls are TRBV5-4 and TRBJ2-1, with unresolved D. The germline V gene encodes CDR1 SGHNT and CDR2 YYREEE (reference sequence). This CDR3 region has 15 residues. V gave up 7 bases and J gave up 4 bases, with 18 bases separating them. CDR3 nucleotide sequence: TGTGCCAGCCGCCGCGGCCAGGACCTATACAATGAGCAGTTCTTC. Translated, it gives CASRRGQDLYNEQFF.

This clonotype was seen a handful of times. The chain couples TRBV28 to TRBJ1-1, with D perhaps TRBD1 (6 bases). V lost 5 bases, J lost 11 bases, and 15 bases lay in between. This CDR3 has 12 residues. Germline CDR1 and CDR2: MDHEN and SYDVKM. The CDR3: CASSRGTLPAFF. The CDR3 nucleotides are TGTGCCAGCAGTAGGGGGACCCTCCCCGCTTTCTTT.

This clonotype is medium-sized in the sample. The chain carries TRBV28 and TRBJ1-1, with D uncertain. The germline V and J ends were trimmed by 6 bases and 3 bases, with 20 bases remaining between them. Germline V lookup: CDR1 MDHEN, CDR2 SYDVKM. CDR3 length: 16 amino acids. This CDR3 reads CASSPYVFGRDTEAFF. The DNA of the CDR3 is TGTGCCAGCAGCCCATACGTGTTCGGGAGGGACACTGAAGCTTTCTTT.

This clonotype is medium-sized within its sample. The J gene is TRBJ2-5, the V gene TRBV7-9; 7 bases are a match to TRBD2. From germline, CDR1 is SEHNR and CDR2 FQNEAQ (reference sequence). The CDR3 length is 14 residues. V trimming: 7 bases; J trimming: 2 bases; junction bases outside the gene matches: 7. CDR3: CASIDGGGQETQYF. The CDR3 DNA follows: TGTGCCAGCATCGACGGGGGAGGGCAAGAGACCCAGTACTTC.

This clonotype was picked up many times. This chain links TRBV20-1 with TRBJ1-2; D unclear. The CDR3 contains 8 residues. Looked up from germline, CDR1 is DFQATT and CDR2 is SNEGSKA (reference sequence). The V end was cut by 0 bases, the J end by 14 bases, with 4 bases between. The chain's CDR3 is CSARDNTF. CDR3 DNA sequence: TGCAGTGCTAGAGATAATACCTTC.

Ten or more counts support this clonotype. The chain is built from TRBV7-6 and TRBJ2-2, with D tentatively TRBD1 (5 bases). CDR3 length: 13 amino acids. The germline gives CDR1 SGHVS, CDR2 FNYEAQ. The ends were cut back, 4 bases at V and 4 bases at J, with 7 bases in the middle. The CDR3 DNA sequence: TGTGCCAGCAGCTCTCAGGGCACCGGGGAGCTGTTTTTT. Encoded protein: CASSSQGTGELFF.

The rearrangement links TRBV9 to TRBJ1-5; D not certain. Trimming pared 0 bases from V and 5 bases from J, leaving 12 bases between. In germline, CDR1 is SGDLS, CDR2 YYNGEE. The CDR3 has 15 amino acids. The CDR3: CASSVGARADQPQHF. The CDR3 bases are TGTGCCAGCAGCGTAGGGGCCCGCGCGGATCAGCCCCAGCATTTT.

This clonotype was recorded at least ten times. The CDR3 sequence: CASSQDGDSSDTQYF. The CDR3 nucleotides are TGCGCCAGCAGCCAGGACGGGGACTCCTCAGATACGCAGTATTTT. The chain has TRBV4-1 and TRBJ2-3; weak D call: TRBD2 (6 bases). The ends were cut back, 3 bases at V and 4 bases at J, with 14 bases in the middle. This CDR3 comprises 15 residues. Germline V gene sequence: CDR1 MGHRA, CDR2 YSYEKL.

This clonotype was picked up many times. This chain uses TRBV4-3 with TRBJ2-2; D is undetermined. The CDR3 loop spans 14 amino acids. Trimming took 5 bases from V and 2 from J, leaving 9 bases between them. CDR1 and CDR2 (germline): LGHNA, YSLEER. DNA for the CDR3: TGCGCCAGCAGCAGGCAGACAAACACCGGGGAGCTGTTTTTT. This sequence encodes CASSRQTNTGELFF.

A remark on this clonotype: One base away lies a much larger clone, so this may be a sequencing read error. The V call is TRBV29-1, the J call TRBJ1-1; D unclear. Germline V gene sequence: CDR1 SQVTM, CDR2 ANQGSEA. V dropped 7 bases and J dropped 2 bases, with 14 bases sitting between them. CDR3 length: 13 amino acids. Here the CDR3 reads CSAGGYPNTEAFF. CDR3 coding DNA: TGCAGCGCTGGAGGTTACCCTAACACTGAAGCTTTCTTT.

Remarks on this clonotype: This may be a read error: a much more frequent sequence differs by one nucleotide. The chain is built from TRBV10-3 and TRBJ2-2; 9 nucleotides match TRBD2. The CDR3 loop spans 16 amino acids. Looked up from germline, CDR1 is ENHRY and CDR2 is SYGVKD. The trim removed 3 bases at V and 6 bases at J, leaving 8 bases unmatched. The CDR3 DNA follows: TGTGCCATCAGTGACCAGCGGGAGGTAGGGGCCGGGGAGCTGTTTTTT. Translation: CAISDQREVGAGELFF.

This clonotype came up many times. The chain employs TRBV20-1 and TRBJ2-3, with 7 bases that match TRBD1. Trimming took 6 bases from V and 3 from J; bases not matched to a gene: 12. The CDR3 is made up of 15 amino acids. The germline V gene has CDR1 DFQATT and CDR2 SNEGSKA (reference sequence). The CDR3 DNA follows: TGCAGTGCCGACCTCAGACAGGGACGGACAGATACGCAGTATTTT. This translates into CSADLRQGRTDTQYF.

Ten or more counts support this clonotype. The chain couples TRBV20-1 to TRBJ2-3; D might be TRBD2 (7 bases). The germline V and J ends were trimmed by 1 base and 9 bases, with 17 bases remaining between them. Germline V gene data show CDR1 as DFQATT and CDR2 as SNEGSKA (reference sequence). CDR3 length: 14 amino acids. The chain's CDR3 is CSARVGQMGGTQYF. CDR3 bases: TGCAGTGCTAGAGTCGGACAGATGGGAGGGACGCAGTATTTT.

This clonotype was detected ten times or more. V gene TRBV7-2 combines with J gene TRBJ1-1; 7 bases are a match to TRBD1. The V segment lost 5 bases and the J segment 1 base; nucleotides outside the gene matches: 13. The CDR3 has 17 residues. CDR1 SGHTA and CDR2 FQGNSA come from the germline V gene. The CDR3 DNA is TGTGCCAGCAGCACACCACAGGGGTACACCCCGAACACTGAAGCTTTCTTT. It yields the protein CASSTPQGYTPNTEAFF.

This clonotype was detected a few times. This chain joins TRBV6-2 or TRBV6-3 and TRBJ1-1, with D perhaps matching TRBD1 (6 bases). The CDR3 has 14 residues. In germline, CDR1 is MNHEY, CDR2 SVGEGT. Trimming removed 5 bases at V and 5 bases at J, with 15 bases between. The CDR3 sequence is CASSPRGGRTEAFF. The CDR3 DNA is TGTGCCAGCAGTCCACGAGGGGGAAGGACTGAAGCTTTCTTT.

The genes are TRBV7-3 and TRBJ1-3; a possible D gene is TRBD1 (5 bases). The germline V gene encodes CDR1 SGHTA and CDR2 FQGTGA. There are 15 residues in the CDR3. V was cut by 1 base and J by 2 bases, with 9 bases left in between. CDR3 sequence: CASSLSRGAGNTIYF. The CDR3 DNA is TGTGCCAGCAGCTTAAGTCGGGGGGCTGGAAACACCATATATTTT.

Many counts were recorded for this clonotype. V and J are TRBV7-8 and TRBJ2-3; tentatively, D is TRBD1 (6 bases). The length of the CDR3 is 16 residues. The V gene's germline CDR1 is SGHVS and CDR2 FQNEAQ. The V end lost 2 bases, the J end lost 6 bases, and 18 bases lay between the germline ends. CDR3 region: CASSLSDDGGWDTQYF. The DNA of the CDR3 is TGTGCCAGCAGCTTAAGCGATGATGGGGGCTGGGATACGCAGTATTTT.

This clonotype was found a few times. The DNA of the CDR3 is TGTGCCAGCAGTACAGGGTTCACCAACACCGGGGAGCTGTTTTTT. This encodes CASSTGFTNTGELFF. This sequence joins TRBV6-5 and TRBJ2-2; D might be TRBD1 (6 bases). Trimming took 5 bases from V and 2 from J, leaving 12 bases between them. CDR1 and CDR2 from the germline V gene are MNHEY and SVGAGI. This CDR3 comprises 15 residues.